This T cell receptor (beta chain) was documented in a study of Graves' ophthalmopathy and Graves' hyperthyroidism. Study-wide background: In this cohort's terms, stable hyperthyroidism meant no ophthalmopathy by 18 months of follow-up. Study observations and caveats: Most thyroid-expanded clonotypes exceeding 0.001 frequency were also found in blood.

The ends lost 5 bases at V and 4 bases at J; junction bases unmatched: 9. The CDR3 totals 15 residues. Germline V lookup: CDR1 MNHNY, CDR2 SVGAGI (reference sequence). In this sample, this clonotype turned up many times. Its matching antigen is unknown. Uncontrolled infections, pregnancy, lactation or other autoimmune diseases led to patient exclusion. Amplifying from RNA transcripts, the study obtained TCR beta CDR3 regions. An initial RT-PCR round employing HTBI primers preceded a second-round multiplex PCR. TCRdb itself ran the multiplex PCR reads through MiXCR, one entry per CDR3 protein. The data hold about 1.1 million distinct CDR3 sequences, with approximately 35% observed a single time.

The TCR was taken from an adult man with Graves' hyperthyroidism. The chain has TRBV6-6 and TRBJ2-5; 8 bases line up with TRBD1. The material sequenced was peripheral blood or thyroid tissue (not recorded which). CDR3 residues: CASSRRQGRGETQYF. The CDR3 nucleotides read TGTGCCAGCAGTCGGCGACAGGGGAGAGGAGAGACCCAGTACTTC.